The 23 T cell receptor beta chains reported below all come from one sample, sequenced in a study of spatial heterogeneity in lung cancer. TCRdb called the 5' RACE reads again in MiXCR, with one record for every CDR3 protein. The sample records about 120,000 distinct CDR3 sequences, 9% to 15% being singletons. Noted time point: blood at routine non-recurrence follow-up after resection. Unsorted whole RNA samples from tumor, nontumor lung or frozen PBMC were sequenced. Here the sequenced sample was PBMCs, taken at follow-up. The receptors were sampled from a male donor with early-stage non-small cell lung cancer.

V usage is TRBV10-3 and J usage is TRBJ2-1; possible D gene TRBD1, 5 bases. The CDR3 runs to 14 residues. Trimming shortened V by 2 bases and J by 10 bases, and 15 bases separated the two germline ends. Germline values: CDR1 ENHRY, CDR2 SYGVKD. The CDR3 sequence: CAISESPSDSEQFF. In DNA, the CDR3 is TGTGCCATCAGTGAGAGTCCCTCCGACAGCGAGCAGTTCTTC.

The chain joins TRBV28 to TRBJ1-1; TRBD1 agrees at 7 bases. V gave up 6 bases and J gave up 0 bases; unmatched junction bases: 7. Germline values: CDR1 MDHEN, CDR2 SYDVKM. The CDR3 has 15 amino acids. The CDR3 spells CASSGDRAVNTEAFF. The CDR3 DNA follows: TGTGCCAGCAGCGGAGACAGGGCCGTGAACACTGAAGCTTTCTTT. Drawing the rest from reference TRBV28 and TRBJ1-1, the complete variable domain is DVKVTQSSRYLVKRTGEKVFLECVQDMDHENMFWYRQDPGLGLRLIYFSYDVKMKEKGDIPEGYSVSREKKERFSLILESASTNQTSMYLCASSGDRAVNTEAFFGQGTRLTVV.

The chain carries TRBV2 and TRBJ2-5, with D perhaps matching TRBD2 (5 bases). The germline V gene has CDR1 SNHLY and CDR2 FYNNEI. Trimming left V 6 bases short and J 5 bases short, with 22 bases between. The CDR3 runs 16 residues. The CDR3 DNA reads TGTGCCAGCAGCCCGATGGGCCTACGGACGGGGGAGACCCAGTACTTC. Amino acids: CASSPMGLRTGETQYF.

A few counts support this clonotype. The CDR3 region is CASSPPSSMNTEAFF. CDR3 sequence (DNA): TGCGCCAGCAGCCCCCCGTCTTCCATGAACACTGAAGCTTTCTTT. J is TRBJ1-1 and V is TRBV5-1; D is ambiguous. CDR1 is SGHRS, CDR2 YFSETQ, per germline. Trimming cost V 4 bases and J 0 bases, with 13 bases left between them. The CDR3 has 15 residues.

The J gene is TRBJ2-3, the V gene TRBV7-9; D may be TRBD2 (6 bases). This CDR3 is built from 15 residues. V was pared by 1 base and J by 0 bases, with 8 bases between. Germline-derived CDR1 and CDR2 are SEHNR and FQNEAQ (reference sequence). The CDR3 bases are TGTGCCAGCAGCTTAGAGGCGGGGAGCACAGATACGCAGTATTTT. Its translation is CASSLEAGSTDTQYF.

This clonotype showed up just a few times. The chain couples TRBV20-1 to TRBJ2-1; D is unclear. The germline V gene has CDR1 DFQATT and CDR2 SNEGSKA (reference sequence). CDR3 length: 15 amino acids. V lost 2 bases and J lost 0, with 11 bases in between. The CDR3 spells CSARSGYSSYNEQFF. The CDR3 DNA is TGCAGTGCTAGATCCGGGTACAGCTCCTACAATGAGCAGTTCTTC.

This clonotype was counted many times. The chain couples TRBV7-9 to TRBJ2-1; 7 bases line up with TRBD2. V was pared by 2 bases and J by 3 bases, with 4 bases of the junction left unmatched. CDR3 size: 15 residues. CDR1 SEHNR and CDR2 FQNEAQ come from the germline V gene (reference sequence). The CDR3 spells CASSLWRGIYNEQFF. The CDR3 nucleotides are TGTGCCAGCAGCTTATGGCGGGGGATCTACAATGAGCAGTTCTTC.

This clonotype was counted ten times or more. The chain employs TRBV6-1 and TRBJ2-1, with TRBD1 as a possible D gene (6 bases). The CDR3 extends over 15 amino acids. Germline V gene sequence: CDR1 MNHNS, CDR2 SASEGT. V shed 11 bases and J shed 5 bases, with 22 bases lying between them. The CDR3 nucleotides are TGTGCCGGCAATAAGGGGGACCTGGGGAACAATGAGCAGTTCTTC. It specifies CAGNKGDLGNNEQFF.

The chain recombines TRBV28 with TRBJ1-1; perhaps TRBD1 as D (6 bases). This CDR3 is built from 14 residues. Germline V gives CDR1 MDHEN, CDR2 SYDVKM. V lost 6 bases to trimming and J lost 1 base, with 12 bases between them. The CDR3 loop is CASSTGQPNTEAFF. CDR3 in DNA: TGTGCCAGCAGCACGGGACAACCGAACACTGAAGCTTTCTTT.

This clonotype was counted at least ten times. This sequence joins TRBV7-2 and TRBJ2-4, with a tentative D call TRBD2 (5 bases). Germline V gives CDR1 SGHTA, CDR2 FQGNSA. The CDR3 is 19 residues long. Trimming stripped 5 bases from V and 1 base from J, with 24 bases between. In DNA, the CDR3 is TGTGCCAGCAGCCCTAGCCCCCTGCGTGTAGGGATGGCCAAAAACATTCAGTACTTC. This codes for CASSPSPLRVGMAKNIQYF.

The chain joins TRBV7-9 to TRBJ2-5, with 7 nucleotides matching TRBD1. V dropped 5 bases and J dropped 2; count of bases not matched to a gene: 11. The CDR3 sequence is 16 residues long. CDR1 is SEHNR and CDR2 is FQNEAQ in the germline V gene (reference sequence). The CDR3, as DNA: TGTGCCAGCAGCCGTTCGACAGGGCTACTTCAAGAGACCCAGTACTTC. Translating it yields CASSRSTGLLQETQYF. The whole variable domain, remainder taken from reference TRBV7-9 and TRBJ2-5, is DTGVSQNPRHKITKRGQNVTFRCDPISEHNRLYWYRQTLGQGPEFLTYFQNEAQLEKSRLLSDRFSAERPKGSFSTLEIQRTEQGDSAMYLCASSRSTGLLQETQYFGPGTRLLVL.

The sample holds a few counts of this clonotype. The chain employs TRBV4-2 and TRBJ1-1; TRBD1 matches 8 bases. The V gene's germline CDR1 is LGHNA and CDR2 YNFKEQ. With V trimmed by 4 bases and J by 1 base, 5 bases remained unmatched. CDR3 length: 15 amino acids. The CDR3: CASSPPDRGNTEAFF. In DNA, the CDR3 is TGTGCCAGCAGCCCGCCAGACAGGGGGAACACTGAAGCTTTCTTT.

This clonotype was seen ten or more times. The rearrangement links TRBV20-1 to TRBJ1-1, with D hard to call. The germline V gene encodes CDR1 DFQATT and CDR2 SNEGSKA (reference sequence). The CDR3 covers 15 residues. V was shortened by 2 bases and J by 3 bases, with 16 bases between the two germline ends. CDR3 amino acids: CSARKPAQRDTEAFF. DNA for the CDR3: TGCAGTGCTAGAAAGCCCGCTCAGCGAGACACTGAAGCTTTCTTT.

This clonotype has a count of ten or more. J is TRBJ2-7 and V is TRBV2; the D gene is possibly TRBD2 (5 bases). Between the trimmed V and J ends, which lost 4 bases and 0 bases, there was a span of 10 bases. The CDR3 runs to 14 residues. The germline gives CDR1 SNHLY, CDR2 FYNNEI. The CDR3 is CASSGGGHSYEQYF. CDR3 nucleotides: TGTGCCAGCAGTGGAGGAGGCCACTCCTACGAGCAGTACTTC.

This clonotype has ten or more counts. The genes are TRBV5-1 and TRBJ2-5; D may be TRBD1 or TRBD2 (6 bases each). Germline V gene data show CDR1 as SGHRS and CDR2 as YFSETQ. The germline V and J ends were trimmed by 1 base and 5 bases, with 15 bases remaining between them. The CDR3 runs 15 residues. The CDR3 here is CASSLTGGLGETQYF. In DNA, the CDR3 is TGCGCCAGCAGCTTGACTGGGGGGCTGGGGGAGACCCAGTACTTC.

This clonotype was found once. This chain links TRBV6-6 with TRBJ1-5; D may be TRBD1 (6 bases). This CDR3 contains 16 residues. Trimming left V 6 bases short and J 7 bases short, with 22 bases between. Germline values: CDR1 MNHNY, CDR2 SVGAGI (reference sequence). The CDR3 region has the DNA TGTGCCAGCAGAAACTCCGTGGGGGGCGAAGGGCAGCCCCAGCATTTT. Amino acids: CASRNSVGGEGQPQHF.

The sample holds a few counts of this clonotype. For the CDR3, the DNA is TGTGCCAGCAGCCGAAATGAAAAACTGTTTTTT. Protein sequence: CASSRNEKLFF. The chain carries TRBV3-1 and TRBJ1-4; D is unclear. Germline V gene lookup returns CDR1 LGHDT and CDR2 YNNKEL (reference sequence). Trimming removed 4 bases from V and 5 bases from J, with 2 bases in between. The CDR3 is 11 residues long.

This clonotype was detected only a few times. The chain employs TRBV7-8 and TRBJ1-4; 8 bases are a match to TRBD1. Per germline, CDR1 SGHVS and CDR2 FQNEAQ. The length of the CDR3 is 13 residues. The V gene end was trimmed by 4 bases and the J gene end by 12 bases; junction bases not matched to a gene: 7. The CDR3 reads CASSSRTGRQLFF. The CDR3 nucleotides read TGTGCCAGCAGCTCCAGGACAGGGAGACAACTGTTTTTT.

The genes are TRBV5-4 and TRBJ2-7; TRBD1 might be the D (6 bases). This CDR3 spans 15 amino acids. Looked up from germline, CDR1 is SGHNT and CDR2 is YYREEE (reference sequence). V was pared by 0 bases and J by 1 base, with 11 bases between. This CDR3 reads CASSLEGVRSYEQYF. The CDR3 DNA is TGTGCCAGCAGCTTGGAGGGGGTTCGGTCCTACGAGCAGTACTTC.

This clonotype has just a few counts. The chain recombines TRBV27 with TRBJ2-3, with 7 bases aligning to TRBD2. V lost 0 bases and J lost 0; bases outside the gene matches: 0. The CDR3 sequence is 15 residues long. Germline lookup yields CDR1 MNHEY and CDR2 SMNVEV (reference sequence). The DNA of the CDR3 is TGTGCCAGCAGTTTATCAGCGGGGAGCACAGATACGCAGTATTTT. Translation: CASSLSAGSTDTQYF.

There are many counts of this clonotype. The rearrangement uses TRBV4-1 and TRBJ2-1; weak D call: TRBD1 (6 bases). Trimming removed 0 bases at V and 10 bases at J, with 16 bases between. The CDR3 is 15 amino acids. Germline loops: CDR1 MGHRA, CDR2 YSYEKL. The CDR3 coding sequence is TGCGCCAGCAGCCAAGAGGGGGCTAGTCCAGGCGAGCAGTTCTTC. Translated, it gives CASSQEGASPGEQFF.

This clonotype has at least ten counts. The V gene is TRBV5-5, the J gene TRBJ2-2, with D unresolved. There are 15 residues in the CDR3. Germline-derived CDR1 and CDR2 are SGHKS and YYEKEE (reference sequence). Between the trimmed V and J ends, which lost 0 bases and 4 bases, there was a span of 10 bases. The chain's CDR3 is CASSLGARGTGELFF. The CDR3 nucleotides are TGTGCCAGCAGCTTGGGGGCGAGAGGCACCGGGGAGCTGTTTTTT.

CDR3 residues: CASSQDRGENTGELFF. The DNA of the CDR3 is TGTGCCAGCAGCCAAGATCGGGGGGAGAACACCGGGGAGCTGTTTTTT. The rearrangement uses TRBV3-1 and TRBJ2-2; TRBD2 agrees at 7 bases. Trimming at V came to 0 bases and at J to 1 base, leaving 2 bases not matched to a gene. CDR1 is LGHDT and CDR2 is YNNKEL in the germline V gene (reference sequence). CDR3 length equals 16 residues.